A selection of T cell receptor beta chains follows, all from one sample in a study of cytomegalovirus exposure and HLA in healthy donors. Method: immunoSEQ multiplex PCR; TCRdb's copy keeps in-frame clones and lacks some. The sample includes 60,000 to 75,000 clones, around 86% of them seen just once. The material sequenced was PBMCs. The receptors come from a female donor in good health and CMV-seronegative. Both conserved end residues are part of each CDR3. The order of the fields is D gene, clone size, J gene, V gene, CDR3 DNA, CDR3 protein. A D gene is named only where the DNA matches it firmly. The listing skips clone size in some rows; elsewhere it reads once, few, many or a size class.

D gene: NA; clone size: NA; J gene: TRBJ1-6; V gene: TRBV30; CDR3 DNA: TGTGCCTGGAGTGGACAGATCTATAATTCACCCCTCCACTTT; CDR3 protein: CAWSGQIYNSPLHF
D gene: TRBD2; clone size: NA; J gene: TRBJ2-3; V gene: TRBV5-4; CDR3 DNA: TGTGCCAGCAGCCAAACTAGCGGCAACACAGATACGCAGTATTTT; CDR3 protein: CASSQTSGNTDTQYF
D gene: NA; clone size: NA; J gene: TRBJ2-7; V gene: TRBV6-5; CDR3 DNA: TGTGCCAGCAGTGGTCGGTGGGAGCAGTACTTC; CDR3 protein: CASSGRWEQYF
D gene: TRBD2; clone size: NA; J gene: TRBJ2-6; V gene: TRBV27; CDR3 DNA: TGTGCCAGCAGTTTATTGGGTAGCGGGAGGGCCCGCTCTGGGGCCAACGGCCTGACTTTC; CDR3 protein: CASSLLGSGRARSGANGLTF
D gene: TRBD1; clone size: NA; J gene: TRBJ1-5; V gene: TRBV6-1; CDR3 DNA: TGTGCCAGCATGTTAGAGGGGGCACAGCCCCAGCATTTT; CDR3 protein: CASMLEGAQPQHF
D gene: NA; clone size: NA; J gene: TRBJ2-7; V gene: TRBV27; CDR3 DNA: TGTGCCAGCAGTTCCAACAGGGTCCACGAGCAGTACTTC; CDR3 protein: CASSSNRVHEQYF
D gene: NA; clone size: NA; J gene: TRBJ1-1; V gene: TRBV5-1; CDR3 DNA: TGCGCCAGCAGCCTCTCACAGAGGAACACTGAAGCTTTCTTT; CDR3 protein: CASSLSQRNTEAFF
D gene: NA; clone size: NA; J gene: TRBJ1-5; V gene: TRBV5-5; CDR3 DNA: TGTGCCAGCAGCTTGGGGGCAGTTAGCAATCAGCCCCAGCATTTT; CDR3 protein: CASSLGAVSNQPQHF
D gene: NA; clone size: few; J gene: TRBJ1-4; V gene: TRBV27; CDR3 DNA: TGTGCCAGCAGTTTGAATCAGGGTGTAGAAAAACTGTTTTTT; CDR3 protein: CASSLNQGVEKLFF
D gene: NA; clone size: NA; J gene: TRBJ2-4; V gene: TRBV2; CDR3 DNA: TGTGCCAGCAGCCGGGAAAACATTCAGTACTTC; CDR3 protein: CASSRENIQYF
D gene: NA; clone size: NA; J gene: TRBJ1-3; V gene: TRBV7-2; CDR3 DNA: TGTGCCAGCAGCCCCCGGGGGGGGCCAGGAAACACCATATATTTT; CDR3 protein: CASSPRGGPGNTIYF
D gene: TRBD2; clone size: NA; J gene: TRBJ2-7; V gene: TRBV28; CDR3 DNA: TGTGCCAGCAGTCCAGCGGGATGGAGGCCCTACGAGCAGTACTTC; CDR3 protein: CASSPAGWRPYEQYF
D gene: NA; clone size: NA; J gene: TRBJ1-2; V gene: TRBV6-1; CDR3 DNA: TGTGCCAGCAGGGCGGGGGGCTACACCTTC; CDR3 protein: CASRAGGYTF
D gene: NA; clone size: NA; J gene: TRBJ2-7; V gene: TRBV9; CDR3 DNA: TGTGCCAGCAGCGTAGGCTATATTCCCTACGAGCAGTACTTC; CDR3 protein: CASSVGYIPYEQYF
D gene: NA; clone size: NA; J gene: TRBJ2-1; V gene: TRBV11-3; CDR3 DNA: TGTGCCAGCAGCTCTGGGCCGCGGCAGTTCTTC; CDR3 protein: CASSSGPRQFF
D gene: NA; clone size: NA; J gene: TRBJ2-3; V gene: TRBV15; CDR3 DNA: TGTGCCACCAGCAGAGCCCATGCTCCTGGAGCTTCTAGCACAGATACGCAGTATTTT; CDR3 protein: CATSRAHAPGASSTDTQYF
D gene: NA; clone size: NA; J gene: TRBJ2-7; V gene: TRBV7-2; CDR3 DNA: TGTGCCAGCAGCTTAGAAATACAGGGCTACGAGCAGTACTTC; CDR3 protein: CASSLEIQGYEQYF
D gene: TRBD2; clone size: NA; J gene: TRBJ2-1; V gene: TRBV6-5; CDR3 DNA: TGTGCCAGCAGGCCTGGGACTAGCGGGATCAATGAGCAGTTCTTC; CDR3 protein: CASRPGTSGINEQFF
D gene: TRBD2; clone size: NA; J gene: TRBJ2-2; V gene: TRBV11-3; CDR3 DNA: TGTGCCAGCAGCCGACGCCTAGCGGGAGGAGACCACACCGGGGAGCTGTTTTTT; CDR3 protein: CASSRRLAGGDHTGELFF
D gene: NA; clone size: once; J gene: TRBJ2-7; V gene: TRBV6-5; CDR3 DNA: TGTGCCAGCAGATCGACAGCCTACGAGCAGTACTTC; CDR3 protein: CASRSTAYEQYF
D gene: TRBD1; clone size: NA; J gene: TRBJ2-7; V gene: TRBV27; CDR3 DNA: TGTGCCAGCAGCTTGCACCACAGGGGTGGGTCCTACTACGAGCAGTACTTC; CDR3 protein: CASSLHHRGGSYYEQYF
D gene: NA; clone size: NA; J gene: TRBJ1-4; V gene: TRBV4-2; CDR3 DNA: TGTGCCAGCAGCCAAGCCACAGGGTCACTGTTTTTT; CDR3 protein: CASSQATGSLFF
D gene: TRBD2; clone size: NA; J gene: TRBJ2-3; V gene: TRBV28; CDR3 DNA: TGTGCCAGCAGTACGGGACTAGCGGGAGGGCCGCGCACAGATACGCAGTATTTT; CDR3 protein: CASSTGLAGGPRTDTQYF
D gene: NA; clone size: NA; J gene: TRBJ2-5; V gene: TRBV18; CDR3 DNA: TGTGCCAGCTCACCAGGAGCGGGTGGGCAAGAGACCCAGTACTTC; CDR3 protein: CASSPGAGGQETQYF
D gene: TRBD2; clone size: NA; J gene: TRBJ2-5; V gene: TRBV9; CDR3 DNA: TGTGCCAGCAGCGTGGGATCTAGCGGGGGCCGGGAGACCCAGTACTTC; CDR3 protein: CASSVGSSGGRETQYF
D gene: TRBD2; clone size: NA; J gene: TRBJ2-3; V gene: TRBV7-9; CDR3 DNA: TGTGCCAGCAGCCCAAGACTAGCTACCACCGCTGATACGCAGTATTTT; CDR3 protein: CASSPRLATTADTQYF
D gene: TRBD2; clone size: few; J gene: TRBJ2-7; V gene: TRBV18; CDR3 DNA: TGTGCCAGCTCACCGGGCGGGAGTGAATCCTACGAGCAGTACTTC; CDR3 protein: CASSPGGSESYEQYF
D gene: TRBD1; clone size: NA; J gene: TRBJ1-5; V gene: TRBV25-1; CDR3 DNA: TGTGCCAGCAGGTCCGGGACAGGGAATCAGCCCCAGCATTTT; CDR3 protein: CASRSGTGNQPQHF
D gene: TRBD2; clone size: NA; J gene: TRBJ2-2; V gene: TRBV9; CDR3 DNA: TGTGCCAGCAGCGTCTTTGTAAGCGGGGGGGCTACCGGGGAGCTGTTTTTT; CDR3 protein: CASSVFVSGGATGELFF
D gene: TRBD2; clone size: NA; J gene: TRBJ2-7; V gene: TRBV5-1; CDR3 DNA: TGCGCCAGCAGCCCTAGCGGGGGGGCCTACGAGCAGTACTTC; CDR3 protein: CASSPSGGAYEQYF
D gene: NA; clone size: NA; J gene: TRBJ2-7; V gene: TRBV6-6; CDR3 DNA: TGTGCCAGCACCCTAGGGGGTAGGAGGTACTTC; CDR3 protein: CASTLGGRRYF
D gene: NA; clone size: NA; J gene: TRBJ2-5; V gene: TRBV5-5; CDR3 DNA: TGTGCCAGCAGCTTGGAGCGTCTACAAGAGACCCAGTACTTC; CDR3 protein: CASSLERLQETQYF
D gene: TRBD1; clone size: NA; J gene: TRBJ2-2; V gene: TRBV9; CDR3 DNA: TGTGCCAGCAGCCGCGCAGGGGGCGCGGGGACCGGGGAGCTGTTTTTT; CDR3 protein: CASSRAGGAGTGELFF
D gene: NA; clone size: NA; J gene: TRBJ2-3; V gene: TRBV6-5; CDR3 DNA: TGTGCCAGCAGTTCCTGGGGGCGTGAACAGTATTTT; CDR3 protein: CASSSWGREQYF
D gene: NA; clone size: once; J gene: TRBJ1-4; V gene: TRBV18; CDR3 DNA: TGTGCCAGCTCAACTCTACGGGGTAGGGATGAAAAACTGTTTTTT; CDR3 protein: CASSTLRGRDEKLFF